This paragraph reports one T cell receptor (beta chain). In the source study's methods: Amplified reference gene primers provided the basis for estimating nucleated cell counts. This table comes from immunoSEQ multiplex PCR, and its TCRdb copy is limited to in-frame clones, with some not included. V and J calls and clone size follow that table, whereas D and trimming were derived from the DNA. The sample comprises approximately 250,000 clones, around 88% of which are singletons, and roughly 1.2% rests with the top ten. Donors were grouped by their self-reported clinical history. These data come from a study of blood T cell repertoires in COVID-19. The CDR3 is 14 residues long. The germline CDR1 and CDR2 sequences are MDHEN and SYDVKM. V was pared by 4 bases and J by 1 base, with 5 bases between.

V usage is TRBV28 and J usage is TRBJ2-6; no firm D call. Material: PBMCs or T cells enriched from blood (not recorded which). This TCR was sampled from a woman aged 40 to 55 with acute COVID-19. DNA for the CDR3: TGTGCCAGCAGTTATCATTCTGGGGCCAACGTCCTGACTTTC. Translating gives CASSYHSGANVLTF.